Listed below are T cell receptor beta chains from one sample, sequenced in a study of cytomegalovirus exposure and HLA in healthy donors. Libraries were prepared by immunoSEQ multiplex PCR; TCRdb keeps only in-frame clonotypes and omits some of them. This table holds over 100,000 clones, roughly 80% found once. Sequenced sample: PBMCs. All receptors derive from a woman in her 30s in good health and CMV-seropositive. CDR3s include the opening cysteine and the closing phenylalanine or tryptophan. The D gene is left open where the match is weak. Size is omitted from some rows. Given values are once, few, many or a class for expanded clones.

TRBJ1-2,once,NA,TRBV6-5,TGTGCCAGCAGTTCCCATGGGGGCGCGTCTGCTGGCTACACCTTC,CASSSHGGASAGYTF
TRBJ2-1,NA,TRBD1,TRBV6-5,TGTGCCAGCAGTTCTTTAACTATGACAGGGGAGCAGTTCTTC,CASSSLTMTGEQFF
TRBJ2-1,NA,TRBD1,TRBV5-4,TGTGCCAGCAGCCTTGGACAGGGTTCCTACAATGAGCAGTTCTTC,CASSLGQGSYNEQFF
TRBJ2-1,NA,NA,TRBV4-2,TGTGCCAGCAGCCAAGCCGGGCGGGGCAATGAGCAGTTCTTC,CASSQAGRGNEQFF
TRBJ2-1,NA,TRBD2,TRBV13,TGTGCCAGCAGCTTTGGGACTAGCGGCGACAATGAGCAGTTCTTC,CASSFGTSGDNEQFF
TRBJ2-3,NA,NA,TRBV7-9,TGTGCCAGCAGCAGAGGCGGGGCCGAAGATACGCAGTATTTT,CASSRGGAEDTQYF
TRBJ1-6,NA,TRBD1,TRBV7-9,TGTTCCAGCAGCCTGGTCCGGGACAGGGGGGCCTCACCCCTCCACTTT,CSSSLVRDRGASPLHF
TRBJ2-2,few,TRBD2,TRBV6-5,TGTGCCAGCACTCCCTTGGGGGGGGACACCGGGGAGCTGTTTTTT,CASTPLGGDTGELFF
TRBJ2-3,NA,TRBD2,TRBV29-1,TGCAGCGTTGTTGGACTAGCGGGGGCTGACACAGATACGCAGTATTTT,CSVVGLAGADTDTQYF
TRBJ2-3,NA,TRBD1,TRBV5-1,TGCGCCAGCAGCGACGGACAGGCCTGGACAGATGCGCAGTATTTT,CASSDGQAWTDAQYF
TRBJ1-2,NA,NA,TRBV7-9,TGTGCCAGCAGTACAGGGAGCAGCTATGGCTACACCTTC,CASSTGSSYGYTF
TRBJ2-1,NA,NA,TRBV18,TGTGCCAGCTCACCACGGGGGGACAGCAACAATGAGCAGTTCTTC,CASSPRGDSNNEQFF
TRBJ2-3,NA,NA,TRBV7-6,TGTGCCAGCAGCTTAGAAGGATTTAGCGAGACAGATACGCAGTATTTT,CASSLEGFSETDTQYF
TRBJ1-4,few,NA,TRBV6-1,TGTGCCAGCGCAGGGGCAGTGAGGGGAGAAAAACTGTTTTTT,CASAGAVRGEKLFF
TRBJ1-6,NA,NA,TRBV5-1,TGCGCCAGCAGCCCCTCGGGGGTCGGGAATTCACCCCTCCACTTT,CASSPSGVGNSPLHF
TRBJ2-7,NA,NA,TRBV6-5,TGTGCCAGCAGTTACTCGAGTTATGCTAACTCCTACGAGCAGTACTTC,CASSYSSYANSYEQYF
TRBJ2-2,NA,NA,TRBV6-6,TGTGCCAGCAGTTACTCGATAGTGCGGGGAACCGGGGAGCTGTTTTTT,CASSYSIVRGTGELFF
TRBJ2-7,few,NA,TRBV28,TGTGCCAGCACCCCATTCCCCACTAGGGCCTACGAGCAGTACTTC,CASTPFPTRAYEQYF
TRBJ2-3,NA,NA,TRBV5-1,TGCGCCAGCAGCTTGGCCCTTTCCGGGAGCACAGATACGCAGTATTTT,CASSLALSGSTDTQYF
TRBJ1-2,NA,NA,TRBV2,TGTGCCAGCAGGAGGGTAGTGGTTCGTGGCTACACCTTC,CASRRVVVRGYTF
TRBJ2-5,NA,TRBD2,TRBV2,TGTGCCAGCAGTCCGGGTTTCTGGCGGGGGGAGACCCAGTACTTC,CASSPGFWRGETQYF
TRBJ1-2,NA,NA,TRBV2,TGTGCCAGCAGTGAAGGGTCCGGGGGTGGTGGCCCAAACTATGGCTACACCTTC,CASSEGSGGGGPNYGYTF
TRBJ2-1,once,NA,TRBV4-2,TGTGCCAGCAGCCAAACTCCGGGACAACTATACAATGAGCAGTTCTTC,CASSQTPGQLYNEQFF
TRBJ1-5,NA,NA,TRBV19,TGTGCCAGTTCAGCAGGGGTTAATCAGCCCCAGCATTTT,CASSAGVNQPQHF
TRBJ2-3,NA,NA,TRBV7-2,TGTGCCAGCAGCTTAGGGGCGGGGTGGACAGATACGCAGTATTTT,CASSLGAGWTDTQYF
TRBJ2-2,NA,NA,TRBV9,TGTGCCAGCAGCGTAGAGGGCCTAGCAGTTTCCGGGGAGCTGTTTTTT,CASSVEGLAVSGELFF
TRBJ2-3,NA,NA,TRBV5-6,TGTGCCAGCAGCCTGACAGATACGCAGTATTTT,CASSLTDTQYF
TRBJ2-3,few,NA,TRBV29-1,TGCAGCGTCCAGGGCACAGATACGCAGTATTTT,CSVQGTDTQYF
TRBJ2-2,once,TRBD2,TRBV28,TGTGCCAGCAGCCCAAGCGGGGGAAGAGCCGGGGAGCTGTTTTTT,CASSPSGGRAGELFF
TRBJ2-5,once,TRBD2,TRBV15,TGTGCCACCAGCACCGGTGGGGGGGGCCAAGAGACCCAGTACTTC,CATSTGGGGQETQYF
TRBJ1-1,NA,NA,TRBV19,TGTGCCAGTAGTCCATATGGGCAGGGGAGTTTTTCTGAAGCTTTCTTT,CASSPYGQGSFSEAFF
TRBJ2-2,NA,TRBD1,TRBV5-1,TGCGCCAGCAGCGCAGGGGGAGCGAACACCGGGGAGCTGTTTTTT,CASSAGGANTGELFF
TRBJ2-3,few,NA,TRBV5-4,TGTGCCAGCAGCTTGGCTGCGGGGGCCGGTGATACGCAGTATTTT,CASSLAAGAGDTQYF
TRBJ2-2,NA,TRBD2,TRBV7-3,TGTGCCAGCAGCCCGGGGGGGTTCGCGAACACCGGGGAGCTGTTTTTT,CASSPGGFANTGELFF
TRBJ2-1,NA,NA,TRBV7-3,TGTGCCAGCAGCCAGGGGGGACATGAGCAGTTCTTC,CASSQGGHEQFF
TRBJ2-1,NA,TRBD2,TRBV7-3,TGTGCCAGCAGCTTAGTTTCTAGCGGGGGGAATGAGCAGTTCTTC,CASSLVSSGGNEQFF
TRBJ2-3,few,TRBD2,TRBV9,TGTGCCAGCAGCGTAGCCTCGGGGGGGCACGCAGATACGCAGTATTTT,CASSVASGGHADTQYF
TRBJ2-7,NA,TRBD1,TRBV11-2,TGTGCCAGCAGCTTAGGACAGGGCTTGTCCTACGAGCAGTACTTC,CASSLGQGLSYEQYF
TRBJ1-5,NA,NA,TRBV19,TGTGCCAGTAGATACCGGGACATAGGCAATCAGCCCCAGCATTTT,CASRYRDIGNQPQHF
TRBJ2-1,NA,NA,TRBV2,TGTGCCAGCGGACTTAGCTCCTACAATGAGCAGTTCTTC,CASGLSSYNEQFF
TRBJ1-5,NA,NA,TRBV7-2,TGTGCCAGCAGTCGAGATCGAAGCAATCAGCCCCAGCATTTT,CASSRDRSNQPQHF
TRBJ2-7,NA,NA,TRBV9,TGTGCCAGCAGCGTAGGAGGTGGAGACTACTACGAGCAGTACTTC,CASSVGGGDYYEQYF
TRBJ2-3,NA,TRBD2,TRBV5-1,TGCGCCAGCAGCCTGGGACTAGCGGAAAGCACAGATACGCAGTATTTT,CASSLGLAESTDTQYF
TRBJ1-2,NA,NA,TRBV28,TGTGCCAGCAGTTTACAGGTTCGGTATTCCCCCGTCGTGGCTGTCTGCACCTTC,CASSLQVRYSPVVAVCTF
TRBJ1-6,NA,TRBD1,TRBV4-1,TGCGCCAGCAGCCAACCCGGGACAGGTCGTTCACCCCTCCACTTT,CASSQPGTGRSPLHF